The 9 T cell receptor beta chains listed next were all sequenced from one sample in a study of blood T cell repertoires in COVID-19. Generated by immunoSEQ multiplex PCR, the TCRdb table keeps only in-frame clones and is missing some. This table has approximately 180,000 clones, approximately 90% appearing once. The specimen sequenced was peripheral blood. These receptors were taken from a man aged 40-49 years with active or convalescent COVID-19.

This clone appeared once. This chain connects TRBV5-1 to TRBJ1-1; possibly TRBD1 for D (6 bases). The germline gives CDR1 SGHRS, CDR2 YFSETQ. Trimming stripped 4 bases from V and 1 base from J, with 11 bases between. The CDR3 sequence is 14 residues long. CDR3 DNA: TGCGCCAGCAGCCCCGGGACACCGAACACTGAAGCTTTCTTT. This codes for CASSPGTPNTEAFF.

This rearrangement joins TRBV27 to TRBJ2-1; 10 bases are shared with TRBD1. Trimming took 4 bases from V and 9 from J; bases not matched to a gene: 6. The CDR3 loop spans 14 amino acids. CDR1 is MNHEY, CDR2 SMNVEV, per germline (reference sequence). CDR3 sequence reads: CASSSGQGVREQFF. CDR3 nucleotides: TGTGCCAGCAGTTCCGGACAGGGGGTACGTGAGCAGTTCTTC.

The rearrangement links TRBV5-5 to TRBJ1-2; D might be TRBD1 (5 bases). The CDR3 covers 13 residues. V gave up 1 base and J gave up 4 bases, with 8 bases separating them. Germline values: CDR1 SGHKS, CDR2 YYEKEE (reference sequence). The CDR3 loop is CASSLRQSYGYTF. CDR3 sequence (DNA): TGTGCCAGCAGCTTGAGACAGAGCTATGGCTACACCTTC.

This clone appeared a few times. CDR3 region: CSASQRPDTQYF. CDR3 DNA: TGCAGTGCTAGTCAGCGCCCAGATACGCAGTATTTT. The rearrangement uses TRBV20-1 and TRBJ2-3; no reliable D call. The CDR3 runs 12 residues. Germline V gene lookup returns CDR1 DFQATT and CDR2 SNEGSKA (reference sequence). With 3 bases removed from V and 4 bases from J, the gap between germline ends came to 8 bases.

This clone was seen only once. The chain carries TRBV10-3 and TRBJ2-5; the D gene is possibly TRBD1 (5 bases). The V and J ends lost 10 bases and 5 bases respectively, with 17 bases between them. The CDR3 covers 13 residues. Per germline, CDR1 ENHRY and CDR2 SYGVKD. The CDR3 sequence: CATNPQGSETQYF. In DNA, the CDR3 is TGTGCCACAAACCCGCAGGGATCGGAGACCCAGTACTTC.

The genes are TRBV7-9 and TRBJ2-1, with D possibly TRBD2 on 5 matching bases. From germline, CDR1 is SEHNR and CDR2 FQNEAQ (reference sequence). V was pared by 1 base and J by 0 bases, with 7 bases between. This CDR3 has 15 amino acids. Here the CDR3 reads CASSLGLNSYNEQFF. The CDR3 bases are TGTGCCAGCAGCTTAGGACTAAACTCCTACAATGAGCAGTTCTTC.

This chain connects TRBV18 to TRBJ2-1; TRBD2 aligns across 7 bases. The germline V gene encodes CDR1 KGHSH and CDR2 LQKENI. The CDR3 length is 15 residues. Losses at the gene ends were 2 bases for V and 8 bases for J; bases not matched to a gene: 9. The CDR3 DNA follows: TGTGCCAGCTCACCAGTTGGACTAGTGGTCGATGAGCAGTTCTTC. Its translation: CASSPVGLVVDEQFF.

V and J are TRBV9 and TRBJ2-7, with 10 bases identical to TRBD1. J was trimmed by 6 bases and V by 2 bases; bases with no gene match: 5. Germline CDR1 SGDLS, CDR2 YYNGEE. The CDR3 consists of 14 residues. This CDR3 reads CASSVGQGESEQYF. In nucleotides, the CDR3 is TGTGCCAGCAGCGTCGGACAGGGGGAGTCCGAGCAGTACTTC.

J is TRBJ2-7 and V is TRBV27; D might be TRBD2 (6 bases). V was pared by 6 bases and J by 7 bases, with 19 bases between. This CDR3 is built from 14 residues. Germline V lookup: CDR1 MNHEY, CDR2 SMNVEV (reference sequence). Here the CDR3 DNA reads TGTGCCAGCAGCTTGGACTATTCAACTCCGGAGCAGTACTTC. Protein: CASSLDYSTPEQYF.